This TCR beta chain was found in a study of shared clonotypes between healthy human individuals. Data came from immunoSEQ multiplex PCR; TCRdb stores just in-frame clones and leaves some out. Of nearly 600,000 clones detected, roughly 95% appear once; the ten largest clones hold 0.11%. It was CD45RO-negative cells, positively selected for CCR7, that made up naive CD8 cells, with terminally differentiated effector memory CD45RA+ cells excluded. Donors were Caucasian adults residing in Nashville, Tennessee, USA. Trimming removed 0 bases from V and 0 bases from J, with 8 bases in between. The CDR3 runs 15 residues. In germline, CDR1 is MNHEY, CDR2 SVGAGI.

The sequence derives from a woman aged 30 to 39 in good health. The V call is TRBV6-5, the J call TRBJ1-2, with D unclear. The sequenced sample was naive CD8+ T cells sorted from blood. This CDR3 is CASSYSSPANYGYTF. As DNA, the CDR3 is TGTGCCAGCAGTTACTCGAGCCCTGCTAACTATGGCTACACCTTC.